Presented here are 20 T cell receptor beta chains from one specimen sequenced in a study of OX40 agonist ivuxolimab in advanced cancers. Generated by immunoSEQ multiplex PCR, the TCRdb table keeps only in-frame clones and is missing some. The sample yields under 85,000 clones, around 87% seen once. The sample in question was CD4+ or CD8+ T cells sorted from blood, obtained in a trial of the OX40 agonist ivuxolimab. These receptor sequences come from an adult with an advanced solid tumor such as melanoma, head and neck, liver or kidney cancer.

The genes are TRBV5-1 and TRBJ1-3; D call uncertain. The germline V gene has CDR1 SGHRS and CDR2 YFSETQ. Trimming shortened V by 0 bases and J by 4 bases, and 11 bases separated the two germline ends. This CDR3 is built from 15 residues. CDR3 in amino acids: CASSLAAALGNTIYF. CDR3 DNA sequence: TGCGCCAGCAGCTTGGCGGCGGCTCTGGGAAACACCATATATTTT.

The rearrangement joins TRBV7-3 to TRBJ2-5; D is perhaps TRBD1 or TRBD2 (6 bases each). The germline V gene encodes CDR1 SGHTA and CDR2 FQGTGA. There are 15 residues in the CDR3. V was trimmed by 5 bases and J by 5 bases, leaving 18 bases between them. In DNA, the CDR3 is TGTGCCAGCAGCCCTCGGGGGCGGGTTAGGGAGACCCAGTACTTC. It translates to CASSPRGRVRETQYF.

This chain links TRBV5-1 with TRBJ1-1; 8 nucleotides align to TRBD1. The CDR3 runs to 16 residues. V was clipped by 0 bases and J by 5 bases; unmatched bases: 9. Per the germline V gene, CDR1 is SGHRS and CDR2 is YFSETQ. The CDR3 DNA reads TGCGCCAGCAGCTTGGGGAAGCCAACAGGGGGGACTGAAGCTTTCTTT. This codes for CASSLGKPTGGTEAFF.

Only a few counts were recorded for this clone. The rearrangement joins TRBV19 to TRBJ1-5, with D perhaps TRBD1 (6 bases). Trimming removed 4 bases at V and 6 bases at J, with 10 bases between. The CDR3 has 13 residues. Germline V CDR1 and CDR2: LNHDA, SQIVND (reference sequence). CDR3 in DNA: TGTGCCAGTAGTAACAGGGAGGTTCAGCCCCAGCATTTT. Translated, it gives CASSNREVQPQHF.

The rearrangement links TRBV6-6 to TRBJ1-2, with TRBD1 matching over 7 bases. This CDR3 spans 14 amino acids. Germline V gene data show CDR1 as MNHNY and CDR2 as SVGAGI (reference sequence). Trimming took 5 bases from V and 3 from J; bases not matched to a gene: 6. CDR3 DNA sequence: TGTGCCAGCAGTATCTCTGGGACAGACTATGGCTACACCTTC. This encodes CASSISGTDYGYTF.

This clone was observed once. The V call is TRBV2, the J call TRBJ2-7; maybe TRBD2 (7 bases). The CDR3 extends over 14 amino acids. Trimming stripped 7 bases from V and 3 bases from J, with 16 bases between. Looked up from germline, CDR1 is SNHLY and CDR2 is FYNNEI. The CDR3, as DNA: TGTGCCAGCACGGGGGCTAGGGACTACTACGAGCAGTACTTC. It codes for CASTGARDYYEQYF.

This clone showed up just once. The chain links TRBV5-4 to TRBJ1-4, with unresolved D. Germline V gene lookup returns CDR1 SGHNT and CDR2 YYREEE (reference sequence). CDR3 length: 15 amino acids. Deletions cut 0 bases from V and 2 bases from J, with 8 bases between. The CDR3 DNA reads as TGTGCCAGCAGCTTGGGCCCGGCGACTAATGAAAAACTGTTTTTT. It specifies CASSLGPATNEKLFF. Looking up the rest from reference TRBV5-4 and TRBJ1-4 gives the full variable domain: ETGVTQSPTHLIKTRGQQVTLRCSSQSGHNTVSWYQQALGQGPQFIFQYYREEENGRGNFPPRFSGLQFPNYSSELNVNALELDDSALYLCASSLGPATNEKLFFGSGTQLSVL.

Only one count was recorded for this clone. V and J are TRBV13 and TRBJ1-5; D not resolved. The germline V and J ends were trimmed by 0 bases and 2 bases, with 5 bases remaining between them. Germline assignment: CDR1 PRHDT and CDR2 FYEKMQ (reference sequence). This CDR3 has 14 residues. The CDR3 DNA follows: TGTGCCAGCAGCTTAGGCCGAGGCAATCAGCCCCAGCATTTT. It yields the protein CASSLGRGNQPQHF. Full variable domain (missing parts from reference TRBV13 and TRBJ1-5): AAGVIQSPRHLIKEKRETATLKCYPIPRHDTVYWYQQGPGQDPQFLISFYEKMQSDKGSIPDRFSAQQFSDYHSELNMSSLELGDSALYFCASSLGRGNQPQHFGDGTRLSIL.

Here the CDR3 reads CASSVGSSGRETQYF. The CDR3 region has the DNA TGTGCCAGCAGCGTAGGGTCTAGCGGGCGGGAGACCCAGTACTTC. This chain connects TRBV9 to TRBJ2-5, with 8 bases fitting TRBD2. Germline V gives CDR1 SGDLS, CDR2 YYNGEE. The J segment lost 5 bases and the V segment lost 0 bases, leaving 6 bases of the junction unmatched. The CDR3 is made up of 15 amino acids.

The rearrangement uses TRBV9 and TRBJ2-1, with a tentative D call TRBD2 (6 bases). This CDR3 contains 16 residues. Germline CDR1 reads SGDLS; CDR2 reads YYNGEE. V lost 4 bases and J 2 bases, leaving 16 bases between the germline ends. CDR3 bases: TGTGCCAGCAGCCCACATGTCGGGGGTACCTACAATGAGCAGTTCTTC. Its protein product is CASSPHVGGTYNEQFF.

CDR3 protein: CAWSVGTGGRWEAFF. The CDR3 coding sequence is TGTGCCTGGAGTGTAGGGACAGGGGGAAGGTGGGAAGCTTTCTTT. The gene calls are TRBV30 and TRBJ1-1, with 11 nucleotides matching TRBD1. The CDR3 is 15 residues long. Germline values: CDR1 GTSNPN, CDR2 SVGIG (reference sequence). The trim removed 0 bases at V and 8 bases at J, leaving 8 bases unmatched. The variable domain in full, completed from reference TRBV30 and TRBJ1-1, reads SQTIHQWPATLVQPVGSPLSLECTVEGTSNPNLYWYRQAAGRGLQLLFYSVGIGQISSEVPQNLSASRPQDRQFILSSKKLLLSDSGFYLCAWSVGTGGRWEAFFGQGTRLTVV.

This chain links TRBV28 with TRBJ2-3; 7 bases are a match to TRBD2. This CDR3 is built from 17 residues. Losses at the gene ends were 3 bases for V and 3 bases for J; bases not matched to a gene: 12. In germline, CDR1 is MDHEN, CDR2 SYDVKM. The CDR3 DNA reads TGTGCCAGCAGTTTGGGACCCTACGGGGGAGGGACAGATACGCAGTATTTT. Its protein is CASSLGPYGGGTDTQYF.

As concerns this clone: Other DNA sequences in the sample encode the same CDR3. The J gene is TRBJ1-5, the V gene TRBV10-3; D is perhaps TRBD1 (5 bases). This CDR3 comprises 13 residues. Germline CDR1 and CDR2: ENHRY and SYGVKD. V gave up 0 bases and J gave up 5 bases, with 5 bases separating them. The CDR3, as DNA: TGTGCCATCAGTGAGTCCAGGGATCAGCCCCAGCATTTT. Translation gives CAISESRDQPQHF.

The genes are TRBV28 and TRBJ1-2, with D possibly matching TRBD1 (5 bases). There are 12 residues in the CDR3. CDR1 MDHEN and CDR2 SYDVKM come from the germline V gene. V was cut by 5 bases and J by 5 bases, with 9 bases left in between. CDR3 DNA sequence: TGTGCCAGCAGTGCTGACAGATATGGCTACACCTTC. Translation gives CASSADRYGYTF.

The CDR3 nucleotides are TGTGCCAGCAGACGGGGGTACGGCTCCTACGAGCAGTACTTC. Residues: CASRRGYGSYEQYF. The genes are TRBV6-5 and TRBJ2-7; possibly TRBD2 for D (6 bases). The germline V gene encodes CDR1 MNHEY and CDR2 SVGAGI. This CDR3 is built from 14 residues. V lost 6 bases and J 0 bases, leaving 12 bases between the germline ends.

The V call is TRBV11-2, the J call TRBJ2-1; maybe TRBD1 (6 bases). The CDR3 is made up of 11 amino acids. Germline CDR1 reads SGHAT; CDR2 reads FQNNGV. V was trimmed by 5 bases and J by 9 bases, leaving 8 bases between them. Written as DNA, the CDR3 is TGTGCCAGCAGCAGAGGGGGTGAGCAGTTCTTC. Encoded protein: CASSRGGEQFF.

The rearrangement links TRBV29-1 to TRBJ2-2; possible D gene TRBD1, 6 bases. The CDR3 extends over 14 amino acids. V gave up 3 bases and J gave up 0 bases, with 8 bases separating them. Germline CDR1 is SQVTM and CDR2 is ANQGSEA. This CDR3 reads CSVDQGPNTGELFF. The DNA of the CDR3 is TGCAGCGTTGATCAGGGGCCGAACACCGGGGAGCTGTTTTTT.

The CDR3 loop is CASSLLGQGAIEAFF. The CDR3 nucleotides read TGTGCCAGCAGCTTGCTGGGACAGGGGGCGATTGAAGCTTTCTTT. V is TRBV7-9 and J is TRBJ1-1; 12 bases line up with TRBD1. J lost 7 bases, V lost 3 bases, and 6 bases had no gene match. Germline V gives CDR1 SEHNR, CDR2 FQNEAQ (reference sequence). This CDR3 has 15 residues. Drawing the rest from reference TRBV7-9 and TRBJ1-1, the complete variable domain is DTGVSQNPRHKITKRGQNVTFRCDPISEHNRLYWYRQTLGQGPEFLTYFQNEAQLEKSRLLSDRFSAERPKGSFSTLEIQRTEQGDSAMYLCASSLLGQGAIEAFFGQGTRLTVV.

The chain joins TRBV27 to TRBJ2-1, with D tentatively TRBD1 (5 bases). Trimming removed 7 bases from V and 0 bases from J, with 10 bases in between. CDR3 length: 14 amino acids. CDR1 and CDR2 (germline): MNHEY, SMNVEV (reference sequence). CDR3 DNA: TGTGCCAGCAACCCGCAGGGCTCCTACAATGAGCAGTTCTTC. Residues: CASNPQGSYNEQFF.

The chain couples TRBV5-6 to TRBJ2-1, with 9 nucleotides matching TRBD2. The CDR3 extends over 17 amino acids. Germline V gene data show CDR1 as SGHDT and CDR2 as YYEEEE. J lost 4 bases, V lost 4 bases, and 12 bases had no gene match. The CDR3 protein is CASSPGARGGPYNEQFF. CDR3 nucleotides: TGTGCCAGCAGCCCGGGGGCGCGGGGGGGCCCTTACAATGAGCAGTTCTTC.